A selection of T cell receptor beta chains follows, all from one sample in a study of cytomegalovirus exposure and HLA in healthy donors. The protocol was immunoSEQ multiplex PCR, while the TCRdb copy is restricted to in-frame clones and leaves out a portion. The sample gives approximately 95,000 clones, 70% to 80% of which show up once; about 10% is in the top ten. The specimen was PBMCs. The receptors here all came from a man between 18 and 29 years old in good health and CMV-seropositive. CDR3s include the opening cysteine and the closing phenylalanine or tryptophan. The order of the fields is D gene, clone size, V gene, J gene, CDR3 DNA, CDR3 protein. D genes are given only for firm matches. Clone size is shown for a subset of rows, as once, few, many or a class of expanded clone.

.	.	TRBV10-1	TRBJ2-1	TGCGCCAGCAGTGAGCGTCGGACCGGAGGGGAGCAGTTCTTC	CASSERRTGGEQFF
TRBD1	once	TRBV5-1	TRBJ2-3	TGCGCCAGCACCACGAAACTACAGGGGGCAAGTATAGATACGCAGTATTTT	CASTTKLQGASIDTQYF
.	once	TRBV2	TRBJ1-5	TGTGCCAGCAGTGAGGATGGGGCGGGCAATCAGCCCCAGCATTTT	CASSEDGAGNQPQHF
TRBD1	once	TRBV30	TRBJ1-2	TGTGCCTGGGACCGGGACAGGGAGCGAGGCTACACCTTC	CAWDRDRERGYTF
.	once	TRBV27	TRBJ2-1	TGTGCCAGCAGTTTAGCGGGTGGCAATGAGCAGTTCTTC	CASSLAGGNEQFF
TRBD1	.	TRBV27	TRBJ1-6	TGTGCCAGCAGTTTGTGGGACAGTGACTCCAGAAATTCACCCCTCCACTTT	CASSLWDSDSRNSPLHF
TRBD1	.	TRBV28	TRBJ1-4	TGTGCCAGCAGTTCAGGCCAGGGGGCAAGGAGGGAAAAACTGTTTTTT	CASSSGQGARREKLFF
.	.	TRBV28	TRBJ1-1	TGTGCCAGCACCCTTTCCGACCCGGGGGGCACTGAAGCTTTCTTT	CASTLSDPGGTEAFF
TRBD1	.	TRBV19	TRBJ1-5	TGTGCCAGTAGTAGCGTACTCCAGGGGGCCCATCAGCCCCAGCATTTT	CASSSVLQGAHQPQHF
TRBD1	.	TRBV18	TRBJ1-1	TGTGCCAGCTCACCGAACCAGGGGGACGTGGCAGGAGGAGCTTTCTTT	CASSPNQGDVAGGAFF
.	.	TRBV7-8	TRBJ2-1	TGTGCCAGCAGCTTACAGGCCAGGCATGAGCAGTTCTTC	CASSLQARHEQFF
TRBD2	.	TRBV4-2	TRBJ2-7	TGTGCCAGCAGCCACCTAGGGACTAGCGGCTCCTACGAGCAGTACTTC	CASSHLGTSGSYEQYF
.	.	TRBV11-3	TRBJ2-7	TGTGCCAGCAGCTTAACGAGGGACTACGAGCAGTACTTC	CASSLTRDYEQYF
TRBD1	.	TRBV5-6	TRBJ1-6	TGTGCCAGCAGCCCGACAGGGCCCTATAATTCACCCCTCCACTTT	CASSPTGPYNSPLHF
TRBD1	.	TRBV7-8	TRBJ1-3	TGTGCCAGCAGTCCCGGACAGGGGAGAAACACCATATATTTT	CASSPGQGRNTIYF
.	.	TRBV9	TRBJ2-5	TGTGCCAGCAGCGTAGGTGGGGGGACCTTGCAAGAGACCCAGTACTTC	CASSVGGGTLQETQYF
TRBD2	.	TRBV4-2	TRBJ2-2	TGTGCCAGCAGCCAACTACTAGCGGGTACGAACACCGGGGAGCTGTTTTTT	CASSQLLAGTNTGELFF
TRBD1	.	TRBV7-3	TRBJ1-4	TGTGCCAGCAGCTTACATAGGGACAGGGATGAAAAACTGTTTTTT	CASSLHRDRDEKLFF
TRBD2	.	TRBV18	TRBJ2-1	TGTGCCAGCTCACCCCGGGGGGGCAATGAGCAGTTCTTC	CASSPRGGNEQFF
TRBD2	.	TRBV9	TRBJ2-5	TGTGCCAGCAGCTCCCATAGCGGGGCTCAAGAGACCCAGTACTTC	CASSSHSGAQETQYF
.	.	TRBV7-8	TRBJ1-1	TGTGCCAGCAGCCTCTGGTGGGAGGGGGAGAACACTGAAGCTTTCTTT	CASSLWWEGENTEAFF
TRBD2	.	TRBV29-1	TRBJ2-5	TGCAGCGTTGATGGGGGGGATAAAGAGACCCAGTACTTC	CSVDGGDKETQYF
TRBD1	.	TRBV30	TRBJ1-2	TGTGCCTGGAGTCTAACAGGGGTGGGTAACTATGGCTACACCTTC	CAWSLTGVGNYGYTF
.	.	TRBV18	TRBJ1-6	TGTGCCAGCTCCGCCCAGAGGAGGAATTCACCCCTCCACTTT	CASSAQRRNSPLHF
.	few	TRBV5-1	TRBJ1-1	TGCGCCAGCAGCTCGTCGACAGGCGCGAGCACTGAAGCTTTCTTT	CASSSSTGASTEAFF
TRBD1	.	TRBV5-1	TRBJ1-5	TGCGCCAGCAGCGGGACAGGGAGCAATCAGCCCCAGCATTTT	CASSGTGSNQPQHF
.	.	TRBV20-1	TRBJ1-2	TGCAGTGCTTGGAGAGGCTACACCTTC	CSAWRGYTF
.	.	TRBV27	TRBJ2-7	TGTGCCAGCAGTTTAGGCCGGAGCTCCTACGAGCAGTACTTC	CASSLGRSSYEQYF
.	once	TRBV4-2	TRBJ2-7	TGTGCCAGCAGCCAAGGTAATGAGCAGTACTTC	CASSQGNEQYF
.	.	TRBV25-1	TRBJ2-7	TGTGCCAGCAGTGATCCCCGGGAGAGCTCCTACGAGCAGTACTTC	CASSDPRESSYEQYF